Sequencing of this T cell receptor beta chain was carried out in a study of beta chain features in type 1 diabetes. Findings of the study overall: For Type 1 diabetes patients, all four CD4+ subsets carried TCRB CDR3s that were moderately but significantly shorter. A PCR bias possibly favoring shorter templates would apply equally to patients and controls. At VDJ recombination sites, type 1 diabetes patients had fewer insertions and more deleted nucleotides.

Investigators reverse transcribed all isolated RNA, so they sequenced expressed TCRB transcripts. The data were produced by immunoSEQ multiplex PCR, yet TCRdb's version contains in-frame clones alone and is incomplete. Seen here are over 150,000 clones, about 12% observed once, and the top ten hold 0.5% to 0.75%. There are a few counts of this clone. As yet, its antigen is unknown. V dropped 6 bases and J dropped 0 bases, with 14 bases sitting between them. The germline V gene encodes CDR1 MDHEN and CDR2 SYDVKM. CDR3 length: 15 amino acids. The sample taken for sequencing was central memory CD4+ T cells from blood. The chain employs TRBV28 and TRBJ2-5; D is possibly TRBD2 (7 bases). The clonotype comes from a young woman in good health. CDR3 region: CASRKGGGYQETQYF. For the CDR3, the DNA is TGTGCCAGCAGAAAGGGGGGAGGGTACCAAGAGACCCAGTACTTC.